This TCR beta chain stems from a study of PD-1 blockade in mismatch repair-deficient tumors. Findings and caveats of the study: After pembrolizumab, tumor-resident clones rose rapidly, then generally contracted before radiologic responses.

Sequenced by immunoSEQ multiplex PCR; TCRdb stores in-frame clones only, minus some. The sample lists about 63,000 clones; approximately 88% were seen once. Of note for this clone: What it binds is unknown.

CDR1 SEHNR and CDR2 FQNEAQ come from the germline V gene (reference sequence). There are 12 residues in the CDR3. Trimming cost V 8 bases and J 7 bases, with 14 bases left between them. The TCR originated in an adult with mismatch repair-deficient cancer. The chain couples TRBV7-9 to TRBJ1-1, with D possibly being TRBD1 (5 bases). Sequenced here: peripheral blood, sampled 52 weeks after starting pembrolizumab. CDR3 sequence (DNA): TGTGCCAGCGGCACTGGGGGTTTTGAAGCTTTCTTT. Translation: CASGTGGFEAFF. The full variable domain, with the rest looked up from reference TRBV7-9 and TRBJ1-1, is DTGVSQNPRHKITKRGQNVTFRCDPISEHNRLYWYRQTLGQGPEFLTYFQNEAQLEKSRLLSDRFSAERPKGSFSTLEIQRTEQGDSAMYLCASGTGGFEAFFGQGTRLTVV.